Listed below are T cell receptor beta chains from one sample, sequenced in a study of cytomegalovirus exposure and HLA in healthy donors. Sequenced by immunoSEQ multiplex PCR; TCRdb stores in-frame clones only, minus some. The sample carries around 49,000 clones, around three quarters recorded once. The sequencing input was PBMCs. All receptors derive from a man in his thirties or forties in good health and CMV-seropositive. CDR3s include the opening cysteine and the closing phenylalanine or tryptophan. Fields, in order: J gene, D gene, clone size, V gene, CDR3 DNA, CDR3 protein. The D gene is left open where the match is weak. The size entry is marked missing in some rows and otherwise reads once, few, many or a size class.

TRBJ1-5 TRBD1 - TRBV2 TGTGCCAGCAGGATCGAGGACAGGGGGACTTTCAGCAATCAGCCCCAGCATTTT CASRIEDRGTFSNQPQHF
TRBJ2-3 - - TRBV7-8 TGTGCCAGCAGCTTATCCGACGGGGGTTTCACAGATACGCAGTATTTT CASSLSDGGFTDTQYF
TRBJ1-2 - few TRBV6-5 TGTGCCAGCAGTCACGGGAGCGACTATGGCTACACCTTC CASSHGSDYGYTF
TRBJ2-1 TRBD2 - TRBV28 TGTGCCAGCAGGCGTCTAGCGGGGGTTAGTCTTGGGCTCTTC CASRRLAGVSLGLF
TRBJ1-6 - - TRBV23-1 TGCGCCAGCAGCCCGCAACCGCCCGGGGGGAGGAGTTCACCCCTCCACTTT CASSPQPPGGRSSPLHF
TRBJ2-5 TRBD1 - TRBV7-2 TGTGCCAGCAGCTTTACGGTGGGGACAGGGACAGAGACCCAGTACTTC CASSFTVGTGTETQYF
TRBJ2-3 - - TRBV7-9 TGTTCCAGCAGCCGAGATACGCAGTATTTT CSSSRDTQYF
TRBJ2-7 - - TRBV28 TGTGCCAGCAGTTTTGCTGAGCAATCCTACGAGCAGTACTTC CASSFAEQSYEQYF
TRBJ2-3 - - TRBV30 TGTGCCTGGAATGGAGGGGGGGCCGTCACAGATACGCAGTATTTT CAWNGGGAVTDTQYF
TRBJ1-5 - - TRBV2 TGTGCCAGCAGTGACAGGGTCAGCAATCAGCCCCAGCATTTT CASSDRVSNQPQHF
TRBJ1-5 - - TRBV6-5 TGTGCCAGCTCTAGACAGGGCAATCAGCCCCAGCATTTT CASSRQGNQPQHF
TRBJ1-5 - medium-sized TRBV18 TGTGCCAGCTCACCAGTCGGGGTGGGACAGCCCCAGCATTTT CASSPVGVGQPQHF
TRBJ2-3 - - TRBV28 TGTGCCAGCAGTTTAAAAGCTAGGTTTAGCACAGATACGCAGTATTTT CASSLKARFSTDTQYF
TRBJ1-2 - once TRBV7-8 TGTGCCAGCACTCCCGGGGGGGGCTATGGCTACACCTTC CASTPGGGYGYTF
TRBJ2-5 - - TRBV5-4 TGTGCCAGCAGCTTGGTTGCGCTACCACAAGAGACCCAGTACTTC CASSLVALPQETQYF
TRBJ2-7 TRBD2 - TRBV5-6 TGTGCCAGCAGCTTGGGGGGGGACTACGGGCAGTACTTC CASSLGGDYGQYF
TRBJ2-5 TRBD1 - TRBV27 TGCGCCAGCAGTCCGATACAGGGGGTACAAGAGACCCAGTACTTC CASSPIQGVQETQYF
TRBJ2-2 TRBD1 - TRBV27 TGTGCCAGCAGTACGGGACAGGGGGGCACCGGGGAGCTGTTTTTT CASSTGQGGTGELFF
TRBJ1-4 TRBD1 - TRBV19 TGTGCCAGTAGTATAAGGTCCCAGGGGGATGTCGAAAAACTGTTTTTT CASSIRSQGDVEKLFF
TRBJ2-2 - - TRBV5-1 TGCGCCAGCAGCTTGGTGTCGCCAAGCAACACCGGGGAGCTGTTTTTT CASSLVSPSNTGELFF
TRBJ1-2 - - TRBV7-6 TGTGCCAGCAGCCCATCTGACAGGCAGAATAGCTATGGCTACACCTTC CASSPSDRQNSYGYTF
TRBJ2-5 TRBD1 - TRBV30 TGTGCCTGGATCGGGACAGGACTTCAAGAGACCCAGTACTTC CAWIGTGLQETQYF
TRBJ2-4 - - TRBV30 TGTGCCTGGAGTGTTGGGGGGGGCGGTAACATTCAGTACTTC CAWSVGGGGNIQYF
TRBJ2-1 - - TRBV9 TGTGCCAGCAGCGTACGTAACAATGAGCAGTTCTTC CASSVRNNEQFF
TRBJ1-1 - - TRBV5-1 TGCGCCAGCAGCTTATACGACGGGAGGGGGAACACTGAAGCTTTCTTT CASSLYDGRGNTEAFF
TRBJ1-4 - - TRBV6-5 TGTGCCGCAGGAGGGGGAGGGGCTAATGAAAAACTGTTTTTT CAAGGGGANEKLFF
TRBJ1-5 - - TRBV30 TGTGCCTGGAGTTCAGGGACACTTAGCAATCAGCCCCAGCATTTT CAWSSGTLSNQPQHF
TRBJ2-2 TRBD2 - TRBV27 TGTGCCAGCACCCCAGCACTAGCGGGGACCGGGGAGCTGTTTTTT CASTPALAGTGELFF
TRBJ1-4 - - TRBV23-1 TGCGCCAGCAGTCAACGTCAGGGGACGACTAATGAAAAACTGTTTTTT CASSQRQGTTNEKLFF
TRBJ1-6 TRBD1 - TRBV2 TGTGCCAGCAGTGGGATGGGACAGGGATCATCACCCCTCCACTTT CASSGMGQGSSPLHF
TRBJ2-7 - - TRBV7-9 TGTGCCAGCAGCCCCCCTCGCCAGGGTCTCTACGAGCAGTACTTC CASSPPRQGLYEQYF
TRBJ1-5 - - TRBV7-6 TGTGCCAGCAGCTCCACTCGGGATCAGCCCCAGCATTTT CASSSTRDQPQHF
TRBJ2-5 - - TRBV2 TGTGCCGACCCGACCTCCCCGGGGACCCAGTACTTC CADPTSPGTQYF
TRBJ2-7 TRBD2 few TRBV7-8 TGTGCCAGCACCCCCCTGTGGGTAGCGGGGGACTACGAGCAGTACTTC CASTPLWVAGDYEQYF